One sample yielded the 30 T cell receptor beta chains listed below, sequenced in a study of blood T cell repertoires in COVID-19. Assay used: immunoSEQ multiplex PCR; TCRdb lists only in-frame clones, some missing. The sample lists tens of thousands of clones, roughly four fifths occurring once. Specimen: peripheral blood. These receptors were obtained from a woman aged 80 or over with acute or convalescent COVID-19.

The DNA for the CDR3 is TGTGCCAGCAGTCGGACAGACAACTACGAGCAGTACTTC. It yields the protein CASSRTDNYEQYF. The genes are TRBV11-2 and TRBJ2-7, with TRBD1 as a possible D gene (6 bases). Germline lookup yields CDR1 SGHAT and CDR2 FQNNGV. V lost 6 bases and J 3 bases, leaving 12 bases between the germline ends. The CDR3 has 13 residues. Complete variable domain (other parts from reference TRBV11-2 and TRBJ2-7): EAGVAQSPRYKIIEKRQSVAFWCNPISGHATLYWYQQILGQGPKLLIQFQNNGVVDDSQLPKDRFSAERLKGVDSTLKIQPAKLEDSAVYLCASSRTDNYEQYFGPGTRLTVT.

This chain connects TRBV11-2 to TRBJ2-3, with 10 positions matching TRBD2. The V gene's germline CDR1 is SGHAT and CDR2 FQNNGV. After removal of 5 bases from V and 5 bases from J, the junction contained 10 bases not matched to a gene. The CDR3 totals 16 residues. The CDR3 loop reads CASSIRAGGIRDTQYF. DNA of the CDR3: TGTGCCAGCAGCATTAGAGCGGGGGGGATTCGAGATACGCAGTATTTT.

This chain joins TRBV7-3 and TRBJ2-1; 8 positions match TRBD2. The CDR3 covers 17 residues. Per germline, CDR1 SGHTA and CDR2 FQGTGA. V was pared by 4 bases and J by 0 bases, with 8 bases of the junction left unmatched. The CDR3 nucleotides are TGTGCCAGCAGCTCTCATTTAGCGGGAAGCTCCTACAATGAGCAGTTCTTC. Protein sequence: CASSSHLAGSSYNEQFF.

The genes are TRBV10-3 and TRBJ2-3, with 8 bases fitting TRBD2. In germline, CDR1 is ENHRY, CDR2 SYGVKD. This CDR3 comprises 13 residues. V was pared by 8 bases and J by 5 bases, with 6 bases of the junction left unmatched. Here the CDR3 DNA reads TGTGCCATCCGGGCGGGAGGTGTAGATACGCAGTATTTT. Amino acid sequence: CAIRAGGVDTQYF.

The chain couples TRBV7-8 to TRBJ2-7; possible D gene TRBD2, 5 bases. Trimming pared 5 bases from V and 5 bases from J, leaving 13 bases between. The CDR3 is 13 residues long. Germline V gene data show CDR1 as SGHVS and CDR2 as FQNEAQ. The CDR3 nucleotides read TGTGCCAGCAGCGCCCCGGGAAGAGACGAGCAGTACTTC. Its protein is CASSAPGRDEQYF.

The CDR3 DNA sequence: TGTGCCACCAGCAGAGGGGACATGCAAGGCACTGAAGCTTTCTTT. It specifies CATSRGDMQGTEAFF. This chain joins TRBV15 and TRBJ1-1; D might be TRBD1 (6 bases). Trimming shortened V by 1 base and J by 4 bases, and 13 bases separated the two germline ends. This CDR3 spans 15 amino acids. Germline V gives CDR1 LNHNV, CDR2 YYDKDF (reference sequence).

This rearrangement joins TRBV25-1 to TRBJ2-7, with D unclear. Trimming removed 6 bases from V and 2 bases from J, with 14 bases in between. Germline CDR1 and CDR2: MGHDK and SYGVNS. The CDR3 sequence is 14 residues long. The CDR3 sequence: CASRDLGWAYEQYF. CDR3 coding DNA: TGTGCCAGCAGAGACCTAGGTTGGGCCTACGAGCAGTACTTC.

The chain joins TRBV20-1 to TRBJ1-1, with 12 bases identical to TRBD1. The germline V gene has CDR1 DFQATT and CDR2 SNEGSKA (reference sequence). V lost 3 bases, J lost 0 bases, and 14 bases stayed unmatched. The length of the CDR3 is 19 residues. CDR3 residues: CSASRPGQGAKWMNTEAFF. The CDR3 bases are TGCAGTGCTAGTCGGCCGGGACAGGGGGCGAAATGGATGAACACTGAAGCTTTCTTT.

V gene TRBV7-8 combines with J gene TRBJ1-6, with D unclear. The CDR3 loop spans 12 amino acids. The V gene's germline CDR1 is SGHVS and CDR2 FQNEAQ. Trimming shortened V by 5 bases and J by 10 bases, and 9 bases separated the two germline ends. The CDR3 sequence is CASSPPSSPLHF. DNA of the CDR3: TGTGCCAGCAGCCCCCCGAGCTCACCCCTCCACTTT.

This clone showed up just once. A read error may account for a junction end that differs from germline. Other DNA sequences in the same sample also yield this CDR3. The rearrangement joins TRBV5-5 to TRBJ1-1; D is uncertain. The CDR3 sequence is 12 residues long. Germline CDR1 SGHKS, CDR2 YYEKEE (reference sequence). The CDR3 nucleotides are TGCGCCAGCAACCAGGAAACTGCGATGGCTTTCTTT. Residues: CASNQETAMAFF.

DNA for the CDR3: TGTGCCAGCAGCTTTGGGAGCGGGCAAAACATTCAGTACTTC. Its protein is CASSFGSGQNIQYF. This chain links TRBV7-9 with TRBJ2-4; a possible D gene is TRBD2 (6 bases). V was shortened by 3 bases and J by 5 bases, with 11 bases between the two germline ends. The CDR3 has 14 residues. Germline V gene sequence: CDR1 SEHNR, CDR2 FQNEAQ (reference sequence).

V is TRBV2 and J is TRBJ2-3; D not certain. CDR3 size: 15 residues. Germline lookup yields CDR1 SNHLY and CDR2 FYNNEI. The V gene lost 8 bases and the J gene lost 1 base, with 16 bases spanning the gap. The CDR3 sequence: CASDERLVGTDTQYF. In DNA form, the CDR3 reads TGTGCCAGCGACGAGAGGCTAGTCGGCACAGATACGCAGTATTTT. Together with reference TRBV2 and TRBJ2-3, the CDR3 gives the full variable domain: EPEVTQTPSHQVTQMGQEVILRCVPISNHLYFYWYRQILGQKVEFLVSFYNNEISEKSEIFDDQFSVERPDGSNFTLKIRSTKLEDSAMYFCASDERLVGTDTQYFGPGTRLTVL.

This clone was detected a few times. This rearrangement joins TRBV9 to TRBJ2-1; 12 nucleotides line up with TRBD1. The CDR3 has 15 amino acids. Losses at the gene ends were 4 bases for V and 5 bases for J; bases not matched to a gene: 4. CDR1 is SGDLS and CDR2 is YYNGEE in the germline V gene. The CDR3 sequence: CASSWGQGANNEQFF. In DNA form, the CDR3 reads TGTGCCAGCAGCTGGGGACAGGGGGCCAACAATGAGCAGTTCTTC.

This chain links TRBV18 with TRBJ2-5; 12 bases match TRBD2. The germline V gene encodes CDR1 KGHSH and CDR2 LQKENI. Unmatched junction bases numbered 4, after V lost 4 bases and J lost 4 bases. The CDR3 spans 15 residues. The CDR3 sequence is CASSLGLAGGETQYF. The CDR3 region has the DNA TGTGCCAGCTCACTGGGACTAGCGGGTGGAGAGACCCAGTACTTC.

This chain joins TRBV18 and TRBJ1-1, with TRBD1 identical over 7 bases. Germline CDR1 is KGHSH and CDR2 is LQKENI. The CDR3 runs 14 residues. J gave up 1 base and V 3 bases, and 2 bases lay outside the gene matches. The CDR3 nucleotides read TGTGCCAGCTCACCTAACAGGGGGAACACTGAAGCTTTCTTT. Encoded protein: CASSPNRGNTEAFF.

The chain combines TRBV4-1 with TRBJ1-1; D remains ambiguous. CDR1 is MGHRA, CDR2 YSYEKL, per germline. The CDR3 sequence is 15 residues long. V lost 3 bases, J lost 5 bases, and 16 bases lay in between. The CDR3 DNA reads TGCGCCAGCAGCCAGGCCCCCTCGACGAGGACTGAAGCTTTCTTT. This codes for CASSQAPSTRTEAFF.

CDR3 sequence (DNA): TGTGCCAGCAGTACGCGACTAGCGGGGTACCAAGAGACCCAGTACTTC. It encodes CASSTRLAGYQETQYF. This rearrangement joins TRBV2 to TRBJ2-5; TRBD2 matches at 11 bases. V lost 5 bases, J lost 0 bases, and 5 bases stayed unmatched. Per the germline V gene, CDR1 is SNHLY and CDR2 is FYNNEI. The CDR3 totals 16 residues.

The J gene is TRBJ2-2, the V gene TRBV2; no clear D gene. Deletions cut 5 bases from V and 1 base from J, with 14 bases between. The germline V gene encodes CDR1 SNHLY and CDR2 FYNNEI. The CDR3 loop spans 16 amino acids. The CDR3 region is CASSLSSILNTGELFF. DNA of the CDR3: TGTGCCAGCAGTTTGTCTTCGATACTGAACACCGGGGAGCTGTTTTTT.

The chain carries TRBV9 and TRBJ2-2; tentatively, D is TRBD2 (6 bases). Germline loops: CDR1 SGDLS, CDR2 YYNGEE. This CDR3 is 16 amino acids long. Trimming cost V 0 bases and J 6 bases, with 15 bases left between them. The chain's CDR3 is CASSVATGAGPGELFF. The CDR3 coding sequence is TGTGCCAGCAGCGTAGCGACGGGAGCGGGCCCCGGGGAGCTGTTTTTT. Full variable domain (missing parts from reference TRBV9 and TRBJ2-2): DSGVTQTPKHLITATGQRVTLRCSPRSGDLSVYWYQQSLDQGLQFLIQYYNGEERAKGNILERFSAQQFPDLHSELNLSSLELGDSALYFCASSVATGAGPGELFFGEGSRLTVL.

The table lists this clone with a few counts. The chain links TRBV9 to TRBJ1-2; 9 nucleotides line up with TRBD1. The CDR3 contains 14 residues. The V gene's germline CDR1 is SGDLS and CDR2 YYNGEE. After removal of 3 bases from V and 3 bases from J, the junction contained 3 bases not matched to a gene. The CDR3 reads CASSEGDRDYGYTF. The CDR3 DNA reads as TGTGCCAGCAGCGAAGGGGACAGGGACTATGGCTACACCTTC.

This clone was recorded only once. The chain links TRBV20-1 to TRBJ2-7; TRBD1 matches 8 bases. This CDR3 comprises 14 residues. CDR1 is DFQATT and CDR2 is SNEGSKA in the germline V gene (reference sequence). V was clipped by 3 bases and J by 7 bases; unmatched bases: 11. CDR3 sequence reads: CSASHIQGAWEQYF. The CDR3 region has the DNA TGCAGTGCTAGTCACATCCAGGGGGCATGGGAGCAGTACTTC.

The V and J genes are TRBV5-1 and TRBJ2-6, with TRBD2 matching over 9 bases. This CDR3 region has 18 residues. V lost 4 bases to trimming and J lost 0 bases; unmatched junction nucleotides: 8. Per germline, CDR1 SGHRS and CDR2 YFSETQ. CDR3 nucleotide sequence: TGCGCCAGCAGCCCCCGGGTAGCGGGAGCCTCTGGGGCCAACGTCCTGACTTTC. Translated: CASSPRVAGASGANVLTF.

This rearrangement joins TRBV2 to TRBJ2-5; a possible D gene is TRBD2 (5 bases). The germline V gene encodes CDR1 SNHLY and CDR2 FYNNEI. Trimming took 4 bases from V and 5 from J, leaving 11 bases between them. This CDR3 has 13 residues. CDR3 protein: CASSADGEETQYF. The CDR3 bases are TGTGCCAGCAGTGCCGACGGGGAGGAGACCCAGTACTTC.

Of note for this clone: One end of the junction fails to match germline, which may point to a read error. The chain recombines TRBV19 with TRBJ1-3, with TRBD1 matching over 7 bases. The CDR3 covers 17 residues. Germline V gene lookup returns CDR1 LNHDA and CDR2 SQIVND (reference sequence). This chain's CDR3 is CASSIRDRTFPGNTIYF. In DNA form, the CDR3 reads TGTGCCAGTAGTATCCGGGACAGAACCTTTCCTGGGAACACCATATATTTT.

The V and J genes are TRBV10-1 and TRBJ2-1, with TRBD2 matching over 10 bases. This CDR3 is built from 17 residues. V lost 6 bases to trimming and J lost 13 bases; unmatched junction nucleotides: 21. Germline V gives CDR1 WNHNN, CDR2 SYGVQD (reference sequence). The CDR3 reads CASSEKVAGGPQSFQFF. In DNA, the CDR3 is TGCGCCAGCAGCGAGAAAGTAGCGGGAGGTCCACAATCTTTTCAGTTCTTC.

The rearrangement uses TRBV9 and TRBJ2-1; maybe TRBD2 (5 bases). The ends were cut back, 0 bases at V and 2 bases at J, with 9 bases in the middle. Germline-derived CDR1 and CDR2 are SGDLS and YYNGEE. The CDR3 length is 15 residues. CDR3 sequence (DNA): TGTGCCAGCAGCGTAGGTCCTAGCCCCTACAATGAGCAGTTCTTC. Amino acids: CASSVGPSPYNEQFF. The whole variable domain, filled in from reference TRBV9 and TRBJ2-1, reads DSGVTQTPKHLITATGQRVTLRCSPRSGDLSVYWYQQSLDQGLQFLIQYYNGEERAKGNILERFSAQQFPDLHSELNLSSLELGDSALYFCASSVGPSPYNEQFFGPGTRLTVL.

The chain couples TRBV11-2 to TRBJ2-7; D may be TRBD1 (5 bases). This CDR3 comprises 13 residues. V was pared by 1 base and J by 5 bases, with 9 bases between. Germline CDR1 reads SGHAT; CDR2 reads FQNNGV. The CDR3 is CASSLVRGDEQYF. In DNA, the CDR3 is TGTGCCAGCAGCTTAGTAAGGGGCGACGAGCAGTACTTC.

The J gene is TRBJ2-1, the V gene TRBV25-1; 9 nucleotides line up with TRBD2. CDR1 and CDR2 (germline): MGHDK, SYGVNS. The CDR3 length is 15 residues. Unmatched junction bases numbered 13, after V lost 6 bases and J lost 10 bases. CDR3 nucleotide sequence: TGTGCCAGCAGCCCAGCGGGGGGATGGGGGAGGGAGCAGTTCTTC. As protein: CASSPAGGWGREQFF.

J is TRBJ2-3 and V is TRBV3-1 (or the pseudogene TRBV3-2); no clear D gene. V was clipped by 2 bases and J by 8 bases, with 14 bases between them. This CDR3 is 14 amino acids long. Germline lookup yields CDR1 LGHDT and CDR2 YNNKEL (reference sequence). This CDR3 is CASSQLRSSGTQYF. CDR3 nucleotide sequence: TGTGCCAGCAGCCAACTCAGATCATCAGGTACGCAGTATTTT.

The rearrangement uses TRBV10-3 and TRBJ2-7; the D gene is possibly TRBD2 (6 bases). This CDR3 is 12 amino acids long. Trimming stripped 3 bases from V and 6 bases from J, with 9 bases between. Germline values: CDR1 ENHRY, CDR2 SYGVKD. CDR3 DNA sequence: TGTGCCATCAGTGAAGGAGGGGCCGAGCAGTACTTC. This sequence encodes CAISEGGAEQYF.